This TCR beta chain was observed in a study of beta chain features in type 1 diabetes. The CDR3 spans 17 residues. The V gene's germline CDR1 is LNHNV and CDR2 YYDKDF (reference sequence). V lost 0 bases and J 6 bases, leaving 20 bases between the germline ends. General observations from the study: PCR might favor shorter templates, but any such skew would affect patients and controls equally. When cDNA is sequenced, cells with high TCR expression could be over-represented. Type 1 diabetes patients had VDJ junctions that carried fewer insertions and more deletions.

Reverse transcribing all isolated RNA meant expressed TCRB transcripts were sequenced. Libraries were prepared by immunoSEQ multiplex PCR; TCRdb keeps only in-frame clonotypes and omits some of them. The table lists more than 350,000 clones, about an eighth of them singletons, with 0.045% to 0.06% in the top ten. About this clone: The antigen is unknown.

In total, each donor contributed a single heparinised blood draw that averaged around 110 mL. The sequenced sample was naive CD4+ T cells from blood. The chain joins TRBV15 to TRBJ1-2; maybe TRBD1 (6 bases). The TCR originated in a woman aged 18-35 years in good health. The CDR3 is CATSRDPRDISLNGYTF. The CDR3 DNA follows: TGTGCCACCAGCAGAGATCCCCGGGACATTTCTCTGAATGGCTACACCTTC.